This T cell receptor beta chain is drawn from a study of molecular identifiers for immune sequencing clone quantification. General observations from the study: A single cell's spiked Jurkat TCR RNA was reportedly detectable among 950,000 to 1,000,000 naive cells.

In TCRdb, the PCR reads were re-called with MiXCR into one record per CDR3 protein. The repertoire holds just over 40,000 distinct CDR3 sequences, with roughly 18% as singletons. V was clipped by 5 bases and J by 7 bases, with 15 bases between them. Germline assignment: CDR1 MDHEN and CDR2 SYDVKM. CDR3 length: 14 amino acids. This clonotype came up many times. The antigen is unknown. Sorting selected naive CD8 T cells with a CD8+CD4-CCR7+CD45RA+ phenotype. Sample: naive CD8+ T cells from blood, with Jurkat cell RNA spiked in. Regarding subset: FACS-sorted CD8+CD4-CCR7+CD45RA+ naive T cells. The TCR sequence derives from a human donor in good health. Some libraries in this study had Jurkat cell RNA spiked in. This rearrangement joins TRBV28 to TRBJ2-1; D is tentatively TRBD1 or TRBD2 (5 bases each). CDR3 protein: CASSRGLRENEQFF. The CDR3 DNA reads as TGTGCCAGCAGTCGGGGCCTCAGGGAAAATGAGCAGTTCTTC.